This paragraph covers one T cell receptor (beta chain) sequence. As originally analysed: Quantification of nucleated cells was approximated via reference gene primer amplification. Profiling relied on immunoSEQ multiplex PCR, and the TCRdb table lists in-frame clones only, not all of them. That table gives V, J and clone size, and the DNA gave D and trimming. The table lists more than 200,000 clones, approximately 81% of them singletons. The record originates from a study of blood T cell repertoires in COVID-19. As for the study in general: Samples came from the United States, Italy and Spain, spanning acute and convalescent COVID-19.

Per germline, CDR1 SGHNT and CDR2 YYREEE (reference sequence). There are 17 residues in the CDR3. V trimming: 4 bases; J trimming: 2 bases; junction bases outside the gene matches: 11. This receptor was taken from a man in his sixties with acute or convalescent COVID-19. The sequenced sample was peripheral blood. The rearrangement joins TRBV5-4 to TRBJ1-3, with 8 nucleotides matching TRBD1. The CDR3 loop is CASSPSRPDRAGNTIYF. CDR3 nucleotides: TGTGCCAGCAGCCCCTCGCGCCCGGACAGGGCTGGAAACACCATATATTTT.